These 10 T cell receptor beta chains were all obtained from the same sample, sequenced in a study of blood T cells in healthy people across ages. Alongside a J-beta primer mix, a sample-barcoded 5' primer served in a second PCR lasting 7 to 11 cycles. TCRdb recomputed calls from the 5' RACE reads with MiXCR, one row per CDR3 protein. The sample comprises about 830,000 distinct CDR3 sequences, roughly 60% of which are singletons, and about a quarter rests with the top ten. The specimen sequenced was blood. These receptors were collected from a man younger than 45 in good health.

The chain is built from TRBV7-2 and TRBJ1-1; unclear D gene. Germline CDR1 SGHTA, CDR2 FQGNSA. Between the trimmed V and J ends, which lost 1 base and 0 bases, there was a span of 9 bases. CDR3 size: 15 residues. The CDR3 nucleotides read TGTGCCAGCAGCTTAGTGAGCGACCTGAACACTGAAGCTTTCTTT. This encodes CASSLVSDLNTEAFF.

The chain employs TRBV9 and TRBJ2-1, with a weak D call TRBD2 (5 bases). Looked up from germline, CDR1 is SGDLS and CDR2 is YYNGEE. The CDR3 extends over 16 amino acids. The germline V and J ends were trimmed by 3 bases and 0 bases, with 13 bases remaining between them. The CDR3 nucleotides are TGTGCCAGCAGCGGAATACCGGGATACTCCTACAATGAGCAGTTCTTC. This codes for CASSGIPGYSYNEQFF.

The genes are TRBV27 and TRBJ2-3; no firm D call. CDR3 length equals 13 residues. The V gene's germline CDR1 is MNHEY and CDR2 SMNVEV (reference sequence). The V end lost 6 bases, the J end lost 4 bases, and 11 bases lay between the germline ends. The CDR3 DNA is TGTGCCAGCAGCCTACCCTCGCCAGATACGCAGTATTTT. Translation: CASSLPSPDTQYF.

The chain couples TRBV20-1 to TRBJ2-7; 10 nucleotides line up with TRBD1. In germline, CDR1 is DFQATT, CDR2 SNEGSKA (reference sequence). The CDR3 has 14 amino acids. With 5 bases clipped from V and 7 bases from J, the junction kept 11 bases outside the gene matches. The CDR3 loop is CSAGDRGSYNEQYF. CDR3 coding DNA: TGCAGTGCTGGGGACAGGGGATCCTACAATGAGCAGTACTTC.

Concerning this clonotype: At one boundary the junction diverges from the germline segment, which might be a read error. The CDR3 nucleotides read TGTGCTAGCAGCCTCCCCCCCAGGGGTGGCGAGCAGTACTTC. It specifies CASSLPPRGGEQYF. This chain connects TRBV7-7 to TRBJ2-7; TRBD1 might be the D (6 bases). This CDR3 region has 14 residues. From germline, CDR1 is SSHAT and CDR2 FNYEAQ (reference sequence).

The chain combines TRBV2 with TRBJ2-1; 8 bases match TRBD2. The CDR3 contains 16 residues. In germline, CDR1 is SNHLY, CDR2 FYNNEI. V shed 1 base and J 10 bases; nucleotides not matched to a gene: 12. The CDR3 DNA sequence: TGTGCCAGCAGTGAAGTGGGTAGCGGGGCCGGTGGGGAGCAGTTCTTC. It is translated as CASSEVGSGAGGEQFF.

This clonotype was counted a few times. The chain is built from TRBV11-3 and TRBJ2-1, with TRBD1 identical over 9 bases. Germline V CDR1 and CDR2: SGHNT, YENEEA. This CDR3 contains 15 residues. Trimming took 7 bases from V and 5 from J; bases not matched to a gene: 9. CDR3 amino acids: CASTQQGASHNEQFF. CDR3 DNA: TGTGCCAGCACCCAACAGGGGGCATCCCACAATGAGCAGTTCTTC.

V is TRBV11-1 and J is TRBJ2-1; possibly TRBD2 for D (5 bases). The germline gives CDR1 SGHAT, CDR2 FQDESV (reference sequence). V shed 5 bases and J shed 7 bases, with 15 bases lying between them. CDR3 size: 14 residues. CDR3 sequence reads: CASSPARVGNEQFF. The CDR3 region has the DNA TGTGCCAGCAGCCCAGCGAGGGTAGGTAATGAGCAGTTCTTC. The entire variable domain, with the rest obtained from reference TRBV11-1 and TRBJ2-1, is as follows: EAEVAQSPRYKITEKSQAVAFWCDPISGHATLYWYRQILGQGPELLVQFQDESVVDDSQLPKDRFSAERLKGVDSTLKIQPAELGDSAMYLCASSPARVGNEQFFGPGTRLTVL.

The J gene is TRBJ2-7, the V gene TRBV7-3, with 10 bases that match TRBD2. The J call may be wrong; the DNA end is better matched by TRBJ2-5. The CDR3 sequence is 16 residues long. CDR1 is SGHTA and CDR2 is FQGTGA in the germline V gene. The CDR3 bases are TGTGCCAGCAGCTTAATAGCGGGGGGTTCAGCGGAGACCCAGTACTTC. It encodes CASSLIAGGSAETQYF.

Written as DNA, the CDR3 is TGTGCCAGCAGCTTAGCGGCAGTTTCCGACGAGCAGTACTTC. Its protein product is CASSLAAVSDEQYF. The V and J genes are TRBV7-2 and TRBJ2-7, with D unclear. Germline V lookup: CDR1 SGHTA, CDR2 FQGNSA. V was trimmed by 0 bases and J by 5 bases, leaving 11 bases between them. The CDR3 spans 14 residues.